This record concerns one TCR beta chain sequence. Its antigen remains undetermined. Base qualities are missing; no much larger clone stands one base away. This record comes from a study of radiotherapy plus CTLA-4 blockade in lung cancer (dated by TCRdb to 2016 to 2018). With respect to the entire study: Objective responses occurred in roughly a sixth of enrolled patients, and 30% to 35% achieved disease control.

A distance of 10 bases separates the germline ends of V and J, which lose 7 bases and 1 base respectively. The CDR3, from cysteine to phenylalanine, totals 13 residues. The entry retains the CDR3 DNA only, 39 bases that are in frame from base 1. The germline V gene provides CDR1 MDHEN and CDR2 SYDVKM. Focal radiation therapy combined with CTLA-4 blockade (ipilimumab) was tested in patients with chemo-refractory metastatic non-small-cell lung cancer. The protocol used for the library was the immunoSEQ multiplex PCR assay. The table was pulled from immuneACCESS by TCRdb, which kept in-frame rearrangements only. Such tables lose some clones; where checked, under half of the loss comes from unresolved V genes, and the rest has no known cause. The sample has 30,000 to 35,000 clones on record, almost 80% of them singletons. The leading ten clones occupy around 7.5% of the sample. Overall results and qualifications from the work: The strongest predictors of response, as reported, were early dynamic changes in blood T cell clones along with a rise in serum interferon-beta after radiation. TCR clones derived from tumors expanded in peripheral blood after treatment with radiotherapy and ipilimumab.

The chain was built from TRBV28 and TRBJ1-1; a tentative D call is TRBD1 (6 bases match). This clonotype originated in a human donor with non-small cell lung cancer who had stable disease on radiotherapy plus ipilimumab. The sequencing here drew on peripheral blood, taken from a patient treated with radiotherapy plus ipilimumab. The nucleotide sequence reads as follows: TGTGCCAGCAAAGGGGGGTCGAACACTGAAGCTTTCTTT. This codes for CASKGGSNTEAFF. The entire variable domain, with the stretches around the CDR3 drawn from the reference TRBV28 and TRBJ1-1 proteins, is DVKVTQSSRYLVKRTGEKVFLECVQDMDHENMFWYRQDPGLGLRLIYFSYDVKMKEKGDIPEGYSVSREKKERFSLILESASTNQTSMYLCASKGGSNTEAFFGQGTRLTVV.